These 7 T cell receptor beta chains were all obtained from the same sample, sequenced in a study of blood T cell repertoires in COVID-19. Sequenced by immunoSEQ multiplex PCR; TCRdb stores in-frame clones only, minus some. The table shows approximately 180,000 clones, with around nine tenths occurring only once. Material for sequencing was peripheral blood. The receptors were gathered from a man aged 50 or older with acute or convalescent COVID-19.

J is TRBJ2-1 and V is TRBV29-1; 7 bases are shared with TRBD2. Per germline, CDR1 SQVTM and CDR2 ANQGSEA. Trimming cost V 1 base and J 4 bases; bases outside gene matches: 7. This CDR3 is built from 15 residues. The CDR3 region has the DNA TGCAGCGTTGAAGGGTGGCGGGAGTTTTACAATGAGCAGTTCTTC. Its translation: CSVEGWREFYNEQFF.

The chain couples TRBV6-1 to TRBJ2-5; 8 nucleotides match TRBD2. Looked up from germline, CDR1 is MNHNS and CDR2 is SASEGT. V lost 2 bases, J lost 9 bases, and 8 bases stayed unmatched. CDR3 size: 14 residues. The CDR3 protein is CASSEQLAGIAQYF. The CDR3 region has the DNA TGTGCCAGCAGTGAACAGTTAGCGGGAATCGCCCAGTACTTC.

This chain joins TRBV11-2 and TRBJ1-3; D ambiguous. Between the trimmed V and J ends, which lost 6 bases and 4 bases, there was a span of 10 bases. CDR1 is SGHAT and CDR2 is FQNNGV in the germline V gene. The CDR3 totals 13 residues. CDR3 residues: CASRETGGNTIYF. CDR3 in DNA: TGTGCCAGCAGAGAAACGGGAGGAAACACCATATATTTT.

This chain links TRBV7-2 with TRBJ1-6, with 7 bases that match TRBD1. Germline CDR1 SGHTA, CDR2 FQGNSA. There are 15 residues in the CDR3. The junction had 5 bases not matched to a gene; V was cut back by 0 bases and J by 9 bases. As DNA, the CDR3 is TGTGCCAGCAGCTTAGCCGACAGGGAGACTTCACCCCTCCACTTT. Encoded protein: CASSLADRETSPLHF.

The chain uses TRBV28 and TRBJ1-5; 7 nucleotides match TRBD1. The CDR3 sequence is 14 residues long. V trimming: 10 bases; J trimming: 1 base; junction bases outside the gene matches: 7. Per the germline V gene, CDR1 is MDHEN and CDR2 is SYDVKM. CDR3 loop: CATSTGRSNQPQHF. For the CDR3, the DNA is TGTGCCACTTCGACAGGGCGCAGCAATCAGCCCCAGCATTTT. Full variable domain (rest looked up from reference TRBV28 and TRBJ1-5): DVKVTQSSRYLVKRTGEKVFLECVQDMDHENMFWYRQDPGLGLRLIYFSYDVKMKEKGDIPEGYSVSREKKERFSLILESASTNQTSMYLCATSTGRSNQPQHFGDGTRLSIL.

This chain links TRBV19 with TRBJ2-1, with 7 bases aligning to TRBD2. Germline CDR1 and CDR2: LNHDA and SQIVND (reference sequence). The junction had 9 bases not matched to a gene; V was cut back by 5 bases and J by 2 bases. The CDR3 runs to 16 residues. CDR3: CASSRAGVRPYNEQFF. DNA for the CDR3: TGTGCCAGTAGTCGGGCGGGGGTCCGCCCCTACAATGAGCAGTTCTTC.

The CDR3 DNA reads TGTGCCAGCTCACCGAGGAACACTGAAGCTTTCTTT. The encoded protein is CASSPRNTEAFF. The rearrangement links TRBV18 to TRBJ1-1; D uncertain. CDR1 and CDR2 from the germline V gene are KGHSH and LQKENI. Deletions cut 3 bases from V and 1 base from J, with 3 bases between. This CDR3 spans 12 amino acids. Based on the CDR3 plus reference TRBV18 and TRBJ1-1, the full variable domain is NAGVMQNPRHLVRRRGQEARLRCSPMKGHSHVYWYRQLPEEGLKFMVYLQKENIIDESGMPKERFSAEFPKEGPSILRIQQVVRGDSAAYFCASSPRNTEAFFGQGTRLTVV.